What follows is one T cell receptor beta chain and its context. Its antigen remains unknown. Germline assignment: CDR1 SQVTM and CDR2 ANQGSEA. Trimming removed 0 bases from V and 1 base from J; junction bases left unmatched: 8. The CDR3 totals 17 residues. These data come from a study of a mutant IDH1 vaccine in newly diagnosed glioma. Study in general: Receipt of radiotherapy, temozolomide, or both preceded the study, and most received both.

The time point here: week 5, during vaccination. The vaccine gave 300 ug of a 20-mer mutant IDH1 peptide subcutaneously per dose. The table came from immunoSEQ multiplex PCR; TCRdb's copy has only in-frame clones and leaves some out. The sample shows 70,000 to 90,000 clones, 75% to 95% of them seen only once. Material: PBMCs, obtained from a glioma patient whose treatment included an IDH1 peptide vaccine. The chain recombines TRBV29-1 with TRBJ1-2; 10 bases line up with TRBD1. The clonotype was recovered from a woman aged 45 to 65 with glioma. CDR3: CSVEERETGGFNYGYTF. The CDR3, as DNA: TGCAGCGTTGAAGAAAGGGAGACAGGGGGCTTTAACTATGGCTACACCTTC.